A selection of T cell receptor beta chains follows, all from one sample in a study of control samples from healthy donors and cancer patients. This table comes from immunoSEQ multiplex PCR, and its TCRdb copy is limited to in-frame clones, with some not included. The repertoire includes about 160,000 clones, approximately 90% of them detected once, and around 12% sits in the top ten. The sample comprised blood. The receptors derive from a man aged 30-40 years in good health. The CDR3 runs from the conserved cysteine through the conserved F or W. Each record gives: J gene, V gene, clone size, CDR3 protein. Part of the rows lack a size; the others show once, few, many or a class for expanded clones.

TRBJ2-1 | TRBV7-8 | NA | CASSLVGASWVNEQFF
TRBJ1-5 | TRBV19 | NA | CASSIGQYGNQPQHF
TRBJ2-2 | TRBV5-5 | NA | CASSPRGEGTGELFF
TRBJ1-5 | TRBV28 | NA | CASSLPTGGNQPQHF
TRBJ2-7 | TRBV24-1 | NA | CATSDQTSGRADEQYF
TRBJ1-4 | TRBV5-1 | NA | CASSLGPSALGTDYEKLFF
TRBJ2-2 | TRBV6-1 | NA | CASSERGGDREEELFF
TRBJ2-1 | TRBV27 | NA | CASSPGQGLAYNEQFF
TRBJ2-7 | TRBV5-1 | NA | CASSLVEGLAGEYEQYF
TRBJ1-2 | TRBV20-1 | NA | CSDDRVRGYTF
TRBJ2-1 | TRBV5-1 | NA | CASSPGQGGNEQFF
TRBJ2-2 | TRBV5-4 | NA | CASSYVLSGGTGELFF
TRBJ2-1 | TRBV15 | NA | CATARGRQVRLDNEQFF
TRBJ1-1 | TRBV19 | NA | CASSIAITNTEAFF
TRBJ2-7 | TRBV5-1 | NA | CASSQGAPSYEQYF
TRBJ2-1 | TRBV27 | NA | CASSFSGAVNEQFF
TRBJ2-2 | TRBV6-5 | NA | CASRMVSRATGELFF
TRBJ1-1 | TRBV6-6 | NA | CASSYPTENEAFF
TRBJ1-4 | TRBV6-5 | once | CASESGTGKKKLFF
TRBJ1-1 | TRBV4-3 | NA | CASSRNTGLGEAFF
TRBJ2-7 | TRBV9 | NA | CASSVVAGRGEQYF
TRBJ1-1 | TRBV5-1 | NA | CASSLVGRNTEAFF
TRBJ1-1 | TRBV28 | NA | CASILGSMNTEAFF
TRBJ1-4 | TRBV7-9 | NA | CASSLGHINEKLFF
TRBJ2-6 | TRBV4-1 | NA | CASSQDQGAGANVLTF
TRBJ1-2 | TRBV15 | once | CATSRDLVDYGYTF
TRBJ1-1 | TRBV13 | NA | CASHLSGTGPNTEAFF
TRBJ1-1 | TRBV6-4 | NA | CASNPLAVGAFF
TRBJ1-1 | TRBV4-3 | few | CASSLRSTGGEAFF
TRBJ1-1 | TRBV12-3/TRBV12-4 | NA | CASFPAKGTEAFF
TRBJ2-1 | TRBV28 | NA | CASSSRDRYNEQFF
TRBJ1-2 | TRBV12-3/TRBV12-4 | NA | CASSLGIPYGYTF
TRBJ2-7 | TRBV9 | once | CASSVGQGGYEQYF
TRBJ2-5 | TRBV6-5 | NA | CASSSLQGGKKTQYF
TRBJ2-5 | TRBV9 | NA | CASSVGGSAETQYF
TRBJ2-5 | TRBV30 | NA | CAWGTGQETQYF
TRBJ2-4 | TRBV28 | NA | CASSLGLLAKNIQYF
TRBJ1-2 | TRBV4-1 | NA | CASSQLGNGYTF
TRBJ2-1 | TRBV9 | NA | CASSGTDDNEQFF
TRBJ1-2 | TRBV3-1/TRBV3-2 | once | CASSQDAGLGGYTF
TRBJ1-1 | TRBV15 | NA | CATSPTRGGAFF
TRBJ2-1 | TRBV29-1 | NA | CSISNNEQFF